The clone carrying this T cell receptor (beta chain) came up many times. This record belongs to a study of neurological immune-mediated disorders. Germline V gene sequence: CDR1 ENHRY, CDR2 SYGVKD. The CDR3 is 14 amino acids. V was pared by 6 bases and J by 0 bases, with 11 bases between. TCRdb independently ran MiXCR on the 5' RACE reads; one entry per CDR3 protein. The sample holds roughly 100,000 distinct CDR3 sequences, 11% seen once. Regarding time point: longitudinal time-point 3. The sequence was obtained from a female donor with HTLV-1-associated myelopathy (HAM/TSP). This chain connects TRBV10-3 to TRBJ1-1, with D perhaps TRBD1 (5 bases). Sequenced sample: PBMCs. The CDR3 nucleotides are TGTGCCATCAGCTGGACACCCCTGAACACTGAAGCTTTCTTT. It yields the protein CAISWTPLNTEAFF.